The rows below give T cell receptor beta chains drawn from one sample of a study of cytomegalovirus exposure and HLA in healthy donors. Profiled with immunoSEQ multiplex PCR; TCRdb holds only in-frame clones, not every one. The sample consists of tens of thousands of clones, about 80% of them appearing once. Sequenced material: PBMCs. The receptor source for this set is a male donor in good health and CMV-seronegative. The CDR3 runs from the conserved cysteine through the conserved F or W. Each record gives: clone size, V gene, J gene, D gene, CDR3 protein, CDR3 DNA. D genes are given only for firm matches. A clone size is listed for some rows: how often the clone was seen (once, few, many), or a class if it is expanded.

clone_size: few
v_call: TRBV4-1
j_call: TRBJ2-3
d_call: -
cdr3_aa: CASSQEEGVTDTQYF
cdr3_nt: TGCGCCAGCAGCCAAGAAGAAGGGGTCACAGATACGCAGTATTTT

clone_size: -
v_call: TRBV28
j_call: TRBJ2-7
d_call: TRBD2
cdr3_aa: CASSFYAGEANEQYF
cdr3_nt: TGTGCCAGCAGTTTTTATGCGGGAGAAGCCAACGAGCAGTACTTC

clone_size: -
v_call: TRBV9
j_call: TRBJ1-2
d_call: TRBD1
cdr3_aa: CASSVGPPGQGADGYTF
cdr3_nt: TGTGCCAGCAGCGTAGGTCCGCCGGGACAGGGGGCGGATGGCTACACCTTC

clone_size: -
v_call: TRBV5-4
j_call: TRBJ1-1
d_call: TRBD1
cdr3_aa: CASSRIQGARNTEAFF
cdr3_nt: TGTGCCAGCAGCCGAATTCAGGGGGCGCGGAACACTGAAGCTTTCTTT

clone_size: once
v_call: TRBV11-2
j_call: TRBJ1-2
d_call: -
cdr3_aa: CASSEADSNYGYTF
cdr3_nt: TGTGCCAGCAGCGAAGCGGACAGTAACTATGGCTACACCTTC

clone_size: few
v_call: TRBV27
j_call: TRBJ1-1
d_call: TRBD1
cdr3_aa: CATGPRGRNTEAFF
cdr3_nt: TGTGCCACCGGGCCAAGGGGGCGGAACACTGAAGCTTTCTTT

clone_size: -
v_call: TRBV4-3
j_call: TRBJ1-5
d_call: TRBD1
cdr3_aa: CASSHRGTVNLNQPQHF
cdr3_nt: TGCGCCAGCAGCCACCGTGGGACAGTGAATTTAAATCAGCCCCAGCATTTT

clone_size: few
v_call: TRBV27
j_call: TRBJ1-2
d_call: TRBD1
cdr3_aa: CASTPQGGFSYGYTF
cdr3_nt: TGTGCCAGCACCCCGCAGGGGGGCTTTAGCTATGGCTACACCTTC

clone_size: -
v_call: TRBV7-9
j_call: TRBJ1-2
d_call: -
cdr3_aa: CASSLLSGPGYTF
cdr3_nt: TGTGCCAGCAGCTTACTTTCAGGGCCCGGCTACACCTTC

clone_size: -
v_call: TRBV19
j_call: TRBJ2-4
d_call: -
cdr3_aa: CASSSPPDRIAKNSQYF
cdr3_nt: TGTGCCAGTAGTAGTCCTCCGGACAGAATAGCCAAAAACAGTCAGTACTTC

clone_size: -
v_call: TRBV5-8
j_call: TRBJ2-7
d_call: -
cdr3_aa: CASSWRPAAYEQYF
cdr3_nt: TGTGCCAGCAGCTGGAGGCCGGCGGCCTACGAGCAGTACTTC

clone_size: -
v_call: TRBV28
j_call: TRBJ1-2
d_call: -
cdr3_aa: CASSLFTANYGYTF
cdr3_nt: TGTGCCAGCAGTTTATTTACAGCTAACTATGGCTACACCTTC

clone_size: -
v_call: TRBV27
j_call: TRBJ2-5
d_call: -
cdr3_aa: CASSIGGETQYF
cdr3_nt: TGTGCCAGCAGTATAGGGGGAGAGACCCAGTACTTC

clone_size: -
v_call: TRBV15
j_call: TRBJ2-6
d_call: -
cdr3_aa: CATSRTPGGANVLTF
cdr3_nt: TGTGCCACCAGCAGGACCCCAGGAGGGGCCAACGTCCTGACTTTC

clone_size: -
v_call: TRBV4-1
j_call: TRBJ1-6
d_call: -
cdr3_aa: CASSQDLPTALNSPLHF
cdr3_nt: TGCGCCAGCAGCCAAGATCTACCGACAGCTTTGAATTCACCCCTCCACTTT

clone_size: -
v_call: TRBV4-3
j_call: TRBJ2-3
d_call: TRBD2
cdr3_aa: CASSHSSGSTDTQYF
cdr3_nt: TGCGCCAGCAGCCACAGTAGCGGGAGCACAGATACGCAGTATTTT

clone_size: -
v_call: TRBV10-3
j_call: TRBJ2-7
d_call: TRBD2
cdr3_aa: CAIRASGGAGYEQYF
cdr3_nt: TGTGCCATCAGGGCTAGCGGGGGGGCCGGCTACGAGCAGTACTTC

clone_size: -
v_call: TRBV29-1
j_call: TRBJ2-1
d_call: TRBD1
cdr3_aa: CSGGQGALYNEQFF
cdr3_nt: TGCAGCGGGGGACAGGGGGCCCTCTACAATGAGCAGTTCTTC

clone_size: -
v_call: TRBV5-4
j_call: TRBJ2-3
d_call: TRBD1
cdr3_aa: CASSLGGQGGRDTQYF
cdr3_nt: TGTGCCAGCAGCTTGGGGGGACAGGGGGGCCGCGATACGCAGTATTTT

clone_size: -
v_call: TRBV9
j_call: TRBJ1-1
d_call: TRBD1
cdr3_aa: CASSPRPGTGTNTEAFF
cdr3_nt: TGTGCCAGCAGCCCCCGTCCCGGGACAGGAACGAACACTGAAGCTTTCTTT

clone_size: -
v_call: TRBV28
j_call: TRBJ1-5
d_call: -
cdr3_aa: CASSLGKSNQPQHF
cdr3_nt: TGTGCCAGCAGTTTAGGCAAGAGCAATCAGCCCCAGCATTTT

clone_size: -
v_call: TRBV11-2
j_call: TRBJ2-3
d_call: TRBD2
cdr3_aa: CASRVTGGRTDTQYF
cdr3_nt: TGTGCCAGCAGAGTGACGGGGGGAAGGACAGATACGCAGTATTTT

clone_size: -
v_call: TRBV7-6
j_call: TRBJ2-1
d_call: -
cdr3_aa: CASSYETQTEQFF
cdr3_nt: TGTGCCAGCAGCTACGAAACTCAAACTGAGCAGTTCTTC

clone_size: few
v_call: TRBV6-4
j_call: TRBJ1-3
d_call: -
cdr3_aa: CASSYQGGNTIYF
cdr3_nt: TGTGCCAGCAGTTACCAGGGGGGAAACACCATATATTTT

clone_size: -
v_call: TRBV5-4
j_call: TRBJ1-2
d_call: -
cdr3_aa: CASSLDRADYGYTF
cdr3_nt: TGTGCCAGCAGCTTGGACAGGGCGGACTATGGCTACACCTTC

clone_size: -
v_call: TRBV7-2
j_call: TRBJ1-1
d_call: -
cdr3_aa: CASSIPTWTTEAFF
cdr3_nt: TGTGCCAGCAGCATCCCGACGTGGACAACTGAAGCTTTCTTT

clone_size: few
v_call: TRBV18
j_call: TRBJ2-1
d_call: TRBD2
cdr3_aa: CASSWQRETNEQFF
cdr3_nt: TGTGCCAGCTCATGGCAGCGGGAGACGAATGAGCAGTTCTTC

clone_size: -
v_call: TRBV6-5
j_call: TRBJ2-1
d_call: -
cdr3_aa: CASSYSGQGGYNEQFF
cdr3_nt: TGTGCCAGCAGTTACTCAGGACAGGGAGGGTACAATGAGCAGTTCTTC

clone_size: once
v_call: TRBV11-2
j_call: TRBJ2-7
d_call: TRBD1
cdr3_aa: CASSHFRDRGSSYEQYF
cdr3_nt: TGTGCCAGCAGCCATTTTCGGGACAGGGGATCCTCCTACGAGCAGTACTTC

clone_size: -
v_call: TRBV5-6
j_call: TRBJ1-1
d_call: TRBD1
cdr3_aa: CASSLATGGAGTEAFF
cdr3_nt: TGTGCCAGCAGCTTGGCTACAGGGGGCGCGGGGACTGAAGCTTTCTTT